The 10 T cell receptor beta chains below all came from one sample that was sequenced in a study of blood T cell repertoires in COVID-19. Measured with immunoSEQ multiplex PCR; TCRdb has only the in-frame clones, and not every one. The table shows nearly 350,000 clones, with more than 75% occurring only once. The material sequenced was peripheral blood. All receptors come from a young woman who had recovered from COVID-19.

Here the CDR3 DNA reads TGTGCCAGCAGCCAGGACAGGGTGATGGGAAACACCATATATTTT. Protein: CASSQDRVMGNTIYF. The gene calls are TRBV7-2 and TRBJ1-3; 8 bases match TRBD1. Germline values: CDR1 SGHTA, CDR2 FQGNSA. Germline trimming cut 5 bases from V and 4 bases from J; bases unmatched to any gene: 7. The CDR3 runs 15 residues. The entire variable domain, with the rest obtained from reference TRBV7-2 and TRBJ1-3, is as follows: GAGVSQSPSNKVTEKGKDVELRCDPISGHTALYWYRQSLGQGLEFLIYFQGNSAPDKSGLPSDRFSAERTGGSVSTLTIQRTQQEDSAVYLCASSQDRVMGNTIYFGEGSWLTVV.

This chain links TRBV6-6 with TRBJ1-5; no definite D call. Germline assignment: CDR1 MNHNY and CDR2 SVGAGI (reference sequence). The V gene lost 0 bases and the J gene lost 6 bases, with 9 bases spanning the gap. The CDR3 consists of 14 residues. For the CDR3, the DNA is TGTGCCAGCAGTTACTCGCCAGAGGGTCAGCCCCAGCATTTT. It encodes CASSYSPEGQPQHF.

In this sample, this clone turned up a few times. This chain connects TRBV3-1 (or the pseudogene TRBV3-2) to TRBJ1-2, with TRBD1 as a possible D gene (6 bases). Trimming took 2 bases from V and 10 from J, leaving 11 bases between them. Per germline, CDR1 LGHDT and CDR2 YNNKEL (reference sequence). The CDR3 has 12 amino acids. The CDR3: CASSQLQGNYTF. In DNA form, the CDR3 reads TGTGCCAGCAGCCAACTACAGGGTAACTACACCTTC.

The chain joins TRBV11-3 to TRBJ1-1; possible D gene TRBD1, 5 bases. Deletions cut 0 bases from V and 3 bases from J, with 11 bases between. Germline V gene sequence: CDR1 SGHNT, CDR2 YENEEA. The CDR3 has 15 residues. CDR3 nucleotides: TGTGCCAGCAGCTTAGATCCGGGGGTATACACTGAAGCTTTCTTT. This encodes CASSLDPGVYTEAFF.

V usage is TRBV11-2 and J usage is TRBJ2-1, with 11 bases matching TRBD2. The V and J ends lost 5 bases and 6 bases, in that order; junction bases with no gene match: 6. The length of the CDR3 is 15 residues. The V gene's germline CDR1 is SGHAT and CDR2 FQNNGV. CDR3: CASSTQTSGINEQFF. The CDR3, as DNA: TGTGCCAGCAGCACACAGACTAGCGGGATCAATGAGCAGTTCTTC.

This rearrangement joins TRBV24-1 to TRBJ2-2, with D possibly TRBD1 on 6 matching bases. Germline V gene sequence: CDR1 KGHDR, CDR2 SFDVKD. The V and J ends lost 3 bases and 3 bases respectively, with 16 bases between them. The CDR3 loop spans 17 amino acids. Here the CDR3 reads CATSDPRPPGDTGELFF. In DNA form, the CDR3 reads TGTGCCACCAGTGATCCCCGTCCCCCAGGGGACACCGGGGAGCTGTTTTTT.

The DNA for the CDR3 is TGTGCCAGCAGTGAAGCGCTAGCTCAGGCGGGCTATGGCTACACCTTC. Residues: CASSEALAQAGYGYTF. The J gene is TRBJ1-2, the V gene TRBV2; D is undetermined. CDR3 length: 16 amino acids. Per the germline V gene, CDR1 is SNHLY and CDR2 is FYNNEI. The V gene lost 0 bases and the J gene lost 4 bases, with 15 bases spanning the gap.

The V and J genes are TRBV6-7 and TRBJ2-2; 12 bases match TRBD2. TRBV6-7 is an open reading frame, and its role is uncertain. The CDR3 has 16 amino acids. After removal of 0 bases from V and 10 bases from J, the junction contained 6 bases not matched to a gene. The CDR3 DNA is TGTGCCAGCAGTTACTCGTGTACTAGCGGGGGGACGGAGCTGTTTTTT. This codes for CASSYSCTSGGTELFF.

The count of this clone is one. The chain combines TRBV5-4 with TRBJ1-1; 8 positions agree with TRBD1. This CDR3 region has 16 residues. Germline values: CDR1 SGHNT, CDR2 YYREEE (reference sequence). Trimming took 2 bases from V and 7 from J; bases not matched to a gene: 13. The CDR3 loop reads CASSFYGGRGLGEAFF. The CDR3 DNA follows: TGTGCCAGCAGCTTTTACGGGGGCAGGGGGCTTGGTGAAGCTTTCTTT.

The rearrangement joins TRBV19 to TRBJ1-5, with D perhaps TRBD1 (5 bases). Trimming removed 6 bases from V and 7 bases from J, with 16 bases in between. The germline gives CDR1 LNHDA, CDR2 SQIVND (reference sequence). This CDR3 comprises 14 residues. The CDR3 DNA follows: TGTGCCAGTAGACGGGGGAGGGCAGAACAGCCCCAGCATTTT. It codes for CASRRGRAEQPQHF. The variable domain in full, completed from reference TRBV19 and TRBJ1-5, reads DGGITQSPKYLFRKEGQNVTLSCEQNLNHDAMYWYRQDPGQGLRLIYYSQIVNDFQKGDIAEGYSVSREKKESFPLTVTSAQKNPTAFYLCASRRGRAEQPQHFGDGTRLSIL.